The T cell receptor beta chain described here comes from a study of beta chain features in type 1 diabetes. This clone came up a few times. Reverse transcription of all isolated RNA meant that expressed TCRB transcripts were sequenced. Sequencing was performed with immunoSEQ multiplex PCR; in TCRdb, only in-frame clones are kept and a portion is missing. This sample yields approximately 250,000 clones, of which 9.6% are seen a single time; around 0.031% belongs to the top ten. Germline V lookup: CDR1 SGHTA, CDR2 FQGNSA. The CDR3 runs 13 residues. The rearrangement links TRBV7-2 to TRBJ2-5; tentative D call: TRBD2 (6 bases). The DNA end favors TRBJ2-7, so the J call may be wrong. Sequenced material: naive CD4+ T cells from blood. This clonotype originated in a woman younger than 30 in good health. CDR3 amino acids: CASSQGRRDEQYF. As DNA, the CDR3 is TGTGCCAGCAGCCAGGGACGGAGGGACGAGCAGTACTTC.